This TCR beta chain emerged from a study of T cells in Graves' hyperthyroidism and ophthalmopathy. The study's findings and limits: Patients with ophthalmopathy were separated from those with stable hyperthyroidism by a 13 V-J model.

RNA transcripts were the template for amplifying TCR beta CDR3 regions. The TCR CDR3 was amplified in a first-round RT-PCR using the HTBI primer set. TCRdb independently ran MiXCR on the multiplex PCR reads; one entry per CDR3 protein. Of about 640,000 distinct CDR3 sequences in the sample, just under 45% are singletons; the top ten hold more than 7%. This clonotype was observed a few times. The antigen remains undetermined. This CDR3 contains 16 residues. The J segment lost 7 bases and the V segment lost 0 bases, leaving 12 bases of the junction unmatched. Germline V gives CDR1 SGHTS, CDR2 YDEGEE. Patients with uncontrolled infections, other autoimmune diseases, pregnancy or lactation were excluded.

This TCR came from an adult man with Graves' disease, either hyperthyroidism or ophthalmopathy (not recorded which). V is TRBV5-8 and J is TRBJ1-2, with TRBD1 matching over 7 bases. Source material: peripheral blood or thyroid tissue (not recorded which). The CDR3 sequence: CASSLVYDRAVGGYTF. The CDR3 nucleotides read TGTGCCAGCAGCTTGGTGTACGACAGGGCGGTCGGTGGCTACACCTTC. The full variable domain, completed using reference TRBV5-8 and TRBJ1-2, is EAGVTQSPTHLIKTRGQQATLRCSPISGHTSVYWYQQALGLGLQFLLWYDEGEERNRGNFPPRFSGRQFPNYSSELNVNALELEDSALYLCASSLVYDRAVGGYTFGSGTRLTVV.